These 11 T cell receptor beta chains originate from one sample sequenced in a study of T cell responses to AZD1222 COVID-19 vaccine. Profiling relied on immunoSEQ multiplex PCR, and the TCRdb table lists in-frame clones only, not all of them. The data show about 70,000 clones, with 80% to 90% seen just once and about 6.3% held by the top ten. The sequenced sample was peripheral blood, obtained 28 days after the second AZD1222 dose. These receptors all come from an adult who received the AZD1222 COVID-19 vaccine.

In this sample, this clone is medium-sized (0.01 to 0.1%). The chain uses TRBV6-4 and TRBJ2-5, with 8 bases matching TRBD2. With V trimmed by 2 bases and J by 3 bases, 5 bases remained unmatched. Per the germline V gene, CDR1 is MRHNA and CDR2 is SNTAGT. CDR3 length: 15 amino acids. Here the CDR3 DNA reads TGTGCCAGCAGTGACAAAAGCGGGGGCGAAGAGACCCAGTACTTC. This translates into CASSDKSGGEETQYF.

The chain has TRBV5-7 and TRBJ1-2, with D maybe TRBD1 (5 bases). TRBV5-7 is identified as an open reading frame with a role that is uncertain. The CDR3 consists of 13 residues. V was cut by 0 bases and J by 7 bases, with 10 bases left in between. The CDR3 loop is CASSLVRVCGYTF. CDR3 nucleotide sequence: TGTGCCAGCAGCTTGGTCAGGGTCTGTGGCTACACCTTC.

This clone was detected once. The chain employs TRBV10-3 and TRBJ2-7; TRBD1 might be the D (6 bases). CDR1 is ENHRY and CDR2 is SYGVKD in the germline V gene. This CDR3 has 13 amino acids. Trimming removed 4 bases at V and 2 bases at J, with 9 bases between. The CDR3 spells CAISAGTTYEQYF. The DNA for the CDR3 is TGTGCCATCAGTGCCGGGACAACCTACGAGCAGTACTTC.

The V and J genes are TRBV19 and TRBJ1-1; D remains ambiguous. Trimming stripped 3 bases from V and 0 bases from J, with 11 bases between. The CDR3 has 15 amino acids. Germline-derived CDR1 and CDR2 are LNHDA and SQIVND (reference sequence). CDR3 nucleotides: TGTGCCAGTAGTATGCCCGGATACATGAACACTGAAGCTTTCTTT. Translation: CASSMPGYMNTEAFF.

The chain uses TRBV6-5 and TRBJ1-6; a weak D match, TRBD1 (6 bases). This CDR3 spans 15 amino acids. The V gene lost 5 bases and the J gene lost 4 bases, with 12 bases spanning the gap. The V gene's germline CDR1 is MNHEY and CDR2 SVGAGI. The CDR3 sequence: CASSPRQVYNSPLHF. The CDR3 DNA follows: TGTGCCAGCAGTCCGAGACAGGTTTATAATTCACCCCTCCACTTT.

There are many counts of this clone. The genes are TRBV5-5 and TRBJ2-7; 11 bases are a match to TRBD1. Germline CDR1 reads SGHKS; CDR2 reads YYEKEE (reference sequence). This CDR3 region has 15 residues. J gave up 3 bases and V 0 bases, and 2 bases lay outside the gene matches. The CDR3 DNA reads as TGTGCCAGCAGCTTGGGGACAGGGGGCTTCTACGAGCAGTACTTC. Its translation is CASSLGTGGFYEQYF. The full variable domain, completed using reference TRBV5-5 and TRBJ2-7, is DAGVTQSPTHLIKTRGQQVTLRCSPISGHKSVSWYQQVLGQGPQFIFQYYEKEERGRGNFPDRFSARQFPNYSSELNVNALLLGDSALYLCASSLGTGGFYEQYFGPGTRLTVT.

The chain couples TRBV4-2 to TRBJ1-2; D ambiguous. Between the trimmed V and J ends, which lost 4 bases and 2 bases, there was a span of 14 bases. The germline V gene encodes CDR1 LGHNA and CDR2 YNFKEQ. The length of the CDR3 is 15 residues. As DNA, the CDR3 is TGTGCCAGCAGCCCCCAACCTAAGGGAAACTATGGCTACACCTTC. It codes for CASSPQPKGNYGYTF.

J is TRBJ1-6 and V is TRBV12-3 or TRBV12-4; the D is unclear. Deletions cut 4 bases from V and 12 bases from J, with 13 bases between. This CDR3 is built from 13 residues. The CDR3 DNA is TGTGCCAGCAGTTACGCCCGGGGAGGACCCCTCCACTTT. Translating gives CASSYARGGPLHF.

The V gene is TRBV19, the J gene TRBJ1-5; D ambiguous. Germline V lookup: CDR1 LNHDA, CDR2 SQIVND (reference sequence). Trimming removed 1 base at V and 0 bases at J, with 10 bases between. This CDR3 region has 16 residues. CDR3 sequence reads: CASSIVADPSNQPQHF. The CDR3, as DNA: TGTGCCAGTAGTATAGTGGCAGACCCTAGCAATCAGCCCCAGCATTTT. Full variable domain (missing parts from reference TRBV19 and TRBJ1-5): DGGITQSPKYLFRKEGQNVTLSCEQNLNHDAMYWYRQDPGQGLRLIYYSQIVNDFQKGDIAEGYSVSREKKESFPLTVTSAQKNPTAFYLCASSIVADPSNQPQHFGDGTRLSIL.

This clone was observed once. The chain carries TRBV19 and TRBJ1-5; no clear D gene. Germline values: CDR1 LNHDA, CDR2 SQIVND (reference sequence). V gave up 5 bases and J gave up 1 base, with 12 bases separating them. The CDR3 spans 15 residues. The CDR3 sequence: CASSLTRRSNQPQHF. The CDR3 DNA reads as TGTGCCAGTAGTTTAACCAGGAGGAGCAATCAGCCCCAGCATTTT. Using reference TRBV19 and TRBJ1-5 for the parts outside the CDR3, the full variable domain is DGGITQSPKYLFRKEGQNVTLSCEQNLNHDAMYWYRQDPGQGLRLIYYSQIVNDFQKGDIAEGYSVSREKKESFPLTVTSAQKNPTAFYLCASSLTRRSNQPQHFGDGTRLSIL.

In this sample, this clone turned up once. The V call is TRBV27, the J call TRBJ2-3; unclear D gene. V dropped 6 bases and J dropped 9 bases, with 13 bases sitting between them. Per germline, CDR1 MNHEY and CDR2 SMNVEV (reference sequence). The length of the CDR3 is 12 residues. CDR3 in DNA: TGTGCCAGCAGCTCTGCCCTTTGGACGCAGTATTTT. It codes for CASSSALWTQYF.